This TCR beta chain was captured in a study of T cell responses to AZD1222 COVID-19 vaccine. Trimming took 8 bases from V and 3 from J, leaving 17 bases between them. In germline, CDR1 is SQVTM, CDR2 ANQGSEA. This CDR3 comprises 13 residues. Whole-study findings and limits: Baseline antibody screening turned up just 6 or 7 seropositive AZD1222 recipients. Of spike-specific TCRs, nearly half reportedly target regions left unmutated in variants. Females made up more of the donors, who were largely white British, and clonal diversity may have come out too low. The CD4 TCRs associated with vaccination extended across spike and predominated at 160-218 and 743-854.

As regards this clone: Its antigen is unknown.

Clones were read by immunoSEQ multiplex PCR, and TCRdb kept only the in-frame ones, dropping some. Among 150,000 or so clones listed, around 86% were seen once. This chain links TRBV29-1 with TRBJ2-7; tentative D call: TRBD2 (6 bases). The clonotype originates from an adult in good health. Sequenced here: peripheral blood, sampled on day 0 of AZD1222 vaccination. CDR3 loop: CSIRVGGGYEQYF. The DNA for the CDR3 is TGCAGCATTCGAGTGGGAGGAGGCTACGAGCAGTACTTC.